Below, 3 T cell receptor beta chains from the same sample are listed, as sequenced in a study of cytomegalovirus exposure and HLA in healthy donors. PCR was performed using 60 Vbeta and 13 Jbeta primers. The repertoire was sequenced with immunoSEQ multiplex PCR; TCRdb's copy has only in-frame clones and lacks some. Found here are about 160,000 clones, roughly 77% of them singletons; the top ten hold approximately 2.4%. The source material was PBMCs. These receptors all stem from a middle-aged woman in good health and CMV-seropositive.

This clone has just a few counts. V gene TRBV18 combines with J gene TRBJ1-6; 8 bases fit TRBD1. With V trimmed by 3 bases and J by 8 bases, 15 bases remained unmatched. The CDR3 totals 18 residues. Looked up from germline, CDR1 is KGHSH and CDR2 is LQKENI. CDR3 in DNA: TGTGCCAGCTCACCTTACTACCCGTTAGGACAGGGCGATTCACCCCTCCACTTT. Protein product: CASSPYYPLGQGDSPLHF.

A single count supports this clone. CDR3 loop: CASSDKRGGDEQYF. The CDR3, as DNA: TGTGCCAGCAGCGACAAAAGGGGGGGGGACGAGCAGTACTTC. The chain uses TRBV13 and TRBJ2-7, with D perhaps TRBD2 (7 bases). Germline CDR1 is PRHDT and CDR2 is FYEKMQ (reference sequence). The CDR3 extends over 14 amino acids. V lost 5 bases and J 5 bases, leaving 16 bases between the germline ends. Together with reference TRBV13 and TRBJ2-7, the CDR3 gives the full variable domain: AAGVIQSPRHLIKEKRETATLKCYPIPRHDTVYWYQQGPGQDPQFLISFYEKMQSDKGSIPDRFSAQQFSDYHSELNMSSLELGDSALYFCASSDKRGGDEQYFGPGTRLTVT.

V and J are TRBV29-1 and TRBJ2-3; tentatively, D is TRBD2 (6 bases). Trimming removed 4 bases at V and 8 bases at J, with 10 bases between. Germline assignment: CDR1 SQVTM and CDR2 ANQGSEA. The CDR3 loop spans 11 amino acids. CDR3 sequence: CSVGGVSTQYF. The CDR3 DNA reads as TGCAGCGTTGGCGGGGTTTCTACGCAGTATTTT.